This T cell receptor beta chain came from a study of early T cells in non-severe SARS-CoV-2 infection. This clonotype was recorded at least ten times. Its antigen is as yet unknown. This CDR3 comprises 14 residues. The V gene's germline CDR1 is DFQATT and CDR2 SNEGSKA (reference sequence). V shed 3 bases and J 4 bases; nucleotides not matched to a gene: 6. Individual cDNA molecules were tagged with unique molecular identifiers, the study reported. TCRdb called the 5' RACE reads again in MiXCR, with one record for every CDR3 protein. This sample carries approximately 31,000 distinct CDR3 sequences, more than 4.5% of them seen once, and the ten largest clones take 5.3%. General study findings and limits: Sequences matched to VDJdb favored anti-spike CD8 responses, while private and CD4 specificities were missed.

The source is an adult who was a healthcare worker with PCR-confirmed SARS-CoV-2 infection or an uninfected control (not recorded which). The sample taken for sequencing was whole blood. This chain joins TRBV20-1 and TRBJ2-3, with 8 bases matching TRBD2. CDR3: CSARPGGRPDTQYF. The CDR3 DNA reads TGCAGTGCTAGGCCAGGCGGGAGGCCAGATACGCAGTATTTT.